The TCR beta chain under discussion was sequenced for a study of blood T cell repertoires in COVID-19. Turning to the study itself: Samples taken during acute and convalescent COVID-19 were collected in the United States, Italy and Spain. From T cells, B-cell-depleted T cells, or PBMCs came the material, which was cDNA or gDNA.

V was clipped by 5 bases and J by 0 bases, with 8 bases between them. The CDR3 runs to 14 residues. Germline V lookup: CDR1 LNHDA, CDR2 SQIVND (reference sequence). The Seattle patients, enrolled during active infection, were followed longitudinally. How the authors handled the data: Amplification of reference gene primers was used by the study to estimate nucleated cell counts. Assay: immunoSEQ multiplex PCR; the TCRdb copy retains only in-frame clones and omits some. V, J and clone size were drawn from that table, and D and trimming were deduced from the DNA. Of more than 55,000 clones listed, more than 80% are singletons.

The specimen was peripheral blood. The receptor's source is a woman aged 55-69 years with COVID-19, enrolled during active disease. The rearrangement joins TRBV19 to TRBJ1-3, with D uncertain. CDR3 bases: TGTGCCAGTAGTGCGGCAGACTCTGGAAACACCATATATTTT. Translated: CASSAADSGNTIYF.